The source of this TCR beta chain is a study of cytomegalovirus exposure and HLA in healthy donors. The V and J ends lost 2 bases and 9 bases respectively, with 10 bases between them. The V gene's germline CDR1 is MGHRA and CDR2 YSYEKL. This CDR3 region has 13 residues. Amplification used 60 Vbeta primers and 13 Jbeta primers. TCRdb's table, derived via immunoSEQ multiplex PCR, lists solely in-frame clones and lacks some. This repertoire shows roughly 86,000 clones, 70% to 85% found once; its top ten account for around 8.4%. Study-level results: In a later analysis, specific HLA alleles were associated with 15,000 to 20,000 TCR beta sequences at a 0.05 false discovery rate. Information on immune exposure was restricted to one variable (CMV serostatus). Being indistinguishable, some V segments were excluded, TRBV6-2 and TRBV6-3 among them. Later on, analysis showed that most CMV-associated TCR beta chains appeared to be HLA-restricted.

As for this clone: What it recognizes is unknown. Other nucleotide sequences in the sample specify the same CDR3.

The receptor comes from a man in his 60s in good health and CMV-seronegative. This sequence joins TRBV4-1 and TRBJ1-4; D is uncertain. The specimen sequenced was PBMCs. The CDR3 is CASSQLAGQKLFF. CDR3 in DNA: TGCGCCAGCAGCCAATTAGCTGGCCAAAAACTGTTTTTT.